This is a list of T cell receptor beta chains from one sample in a study of blood T cell repertoires in COVID-19. Measured with immunoSEQ multiplex PCR; TCRdb has only the in-frame clones, and not every one. The repertoire holds tens of thousands of clones, with almost 90% as singletons. Sequenced sample: peripheral blood. These receptors were taken from a human donor with active COVID-19. The donor label of this sample is uncertain. Both conserved end residues are trimmed from each CDR3. D genes are given only for firm matches.

j_call	v_call	d_call	cdr3_aa
TRBJ2-7	TRBV20-1	TRBD1	SASGTTGGDEQY
TRBJ2-1	TRBV27	TRBD2	ASSPIWTSGKSYNEQF
TRBJ2-1	TRBV5-6	TRBD2	ASSTEAGLAGGAYNEQF
TRBJ1-1	TRBV4-3	NA	ASSQDRTDTEAF
TRBJ1-1	TRBV19	NA	ASSITYRLNTEAF
TRBJ2-1	TRBV5-8	NA	ASSLESSGSYNEQF
TRBJ1-1	TRBV5-1	NA	ASSTLQENTEAF
TRBJ1-1	TRBV18	TRBD1	ASSPKIDRGTEAF
TRBJ1-1	TRBV5-1	TRBD1	ASSLGQGYVAF
TRBJ2-2	TRBV5-1	NA	ASRGLAGGQNTGELF
TRBJ1-1	TRBV5-6	TRBD1	ASSWGQQTV
TRBJ2-3	TRBV6-5	NA	ASSYGAGARTDTQY
TRBJ2-2	TRBV19	TRBD2	ASSISRGVYTGELF
TRBJ2-1	TRBV4-1	NA	ASSRGYIMPDEQF
TRBJ2-5	TRBV6-6	NA	ATQGVVRQETQY
TRBJ2-2	TRBV7-8	NA	ASRSQGFSNTGELF
TRBJ1-5	TRBV27	NA	ASSLSAGGNQPQH
TRBJ2-4	TRBV11-2	NA	ASSRLEGGIPY
TRBJ1-6	TRBV7-9	TRBD1	ASTRTGTNSPLH
TRBJ2-7	TRBV2	TRBD1	ASSNGGTGVYEQY
TRBJ2-7	TRBV19	TRBD1	ASRGRGTGETYEQY
TRBJ1-1	TRBV6-5	NA	ASSNQGMMNTEAF
TRBJ2-7	TRBV19	TRBD2	ASSGGITYEQY
TRBJ1-2	TRBV5-5	NA	ASSLTGSFDYGYT
TRBJ2-1	TRBV4-2	TRBD2	ASSRASGEYNEQF
TRBJ1-4	TRBV14	NA	ASSLSSVGGYEKLF
TRBJ2-2	TRBV7-8	TRBD2	ASSPISGGHAGELF
TRBJ1-2	TRBV5-1	TRBD1	ASSLGQGSYGYT
TRBJ2-1	TRBV20-1	NA	SARPGPLRF
TRBJ1-6	TRBV19	TRBD1	ASSRGQGFNSPLH
TRBJ2-1	TRBV9	TRBD2	ASSVVRTSGGIYNEQF
TRBJ1-1	TRBV2	NA	ASSAEGGMNTEAF
TRBJ1-3	TRBV7-2	TRBD1	ASSQSTGGSGNTIY
TRBJ2-7	TRBV6-5	TRBD1	ASSRDRVTYEQY
TRBJ2-5	TRBV19	TRBD1	ASTGTGSGETQY
TRBJ2-7	TRBV12-5	NA	ASGFGRGSYEQY
TRBJ1-2	TRBV6-2/TRBV6-3	NA	ASSYEWDTRNYGYT
TRBJ2-1	TRBV6-1	TRBD1	ASSEAGGTGGSGEQF
TRBJ1-5	TRBV19	TRBD1	ASSLGQGRYSNQPQH
TRBJ1-6	TRBV2	TRBD1	ASSESGQVNSPLH
TRBJ1-1	TRBV5-1	NA	ASSLDIGDTEAF
TRBJ1-2	TRBV19	TRBD1	ASSMTGGSYGYT
TRBJ2-2	TRBV7-6	TRBD2	ASSLPPGLAGGGTGELF
TRBJ2-1	TRBV19	TRBD1	ASSLRQGSLNEQF
TRBJ2-3	TRBV4-3	NA	ASSQEGGVLGYTDTQY
TRBJ2-2	TRBV6-2/TRBV6-3	TRBD2	ASSYPAGDYTGELF